Here is one TCR beta chain with its context. What it binds is unknown. Assay used: immunoSEQ multiplex PCR; TCRdb lists only in-frame clones, some missing. The sample has about 160,000 clones, about 88% seen once. These data originate in a study of lymphopenia after photon versus proton radiotherapy. Study-wide findings and caveats: Survival link was tested only in deceased patients; proton benefit remains a possibility. Larger post-nadir TCR diversity loss correlated inversely with survival in deceased patients. Photon-treated patients lost naive T cells and TCR diversity; proton-treated stayed stable. After lymphocyte nadir, photon-treated repertoires showed oligoclonal expansion, especially CD8+ Temra.

Trimming pared 2 bases from V and 8 bases from J, leaving 12 bases between. This CDR3 contains 14 residues. In germline, CDR1 is SNHLY, CDR2 FYNNEI. This specimen was peripheral blood, taken from a patient treated with photon-based radiotherapy. This receptor was obtained from a man between 50 and 59 years old with gastric cancer. The genes are TRBV2 and TRBJ1-4, with D perhaps matching TRBD1 (5 bases). CDR3 in amino acids: CASSERQGGEKLFF. The CDR3 region has the DNA TGTGCCAGCAGTGAACGCCAGGGAGGGGAAAAACTGTTTTTT.